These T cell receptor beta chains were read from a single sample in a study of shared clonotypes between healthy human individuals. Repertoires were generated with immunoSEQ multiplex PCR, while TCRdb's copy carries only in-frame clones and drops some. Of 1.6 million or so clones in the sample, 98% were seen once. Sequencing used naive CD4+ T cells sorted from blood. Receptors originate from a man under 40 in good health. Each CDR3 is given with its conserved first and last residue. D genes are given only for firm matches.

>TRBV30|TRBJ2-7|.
TGTGCCTGGAAGGGGGACTACGAGCAGTACTTC
CAWKGDYEQYF
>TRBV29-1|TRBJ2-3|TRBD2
TGCAGCGTTGAAGAATCCCTAGCGGGAGGAACAGATACGCAGTATTTT
CSVEESLAGGTDTQYF
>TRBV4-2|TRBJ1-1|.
TGTGCCAGCAGCCAAGAGGGCAGGCGCATGAACACTGAAGCTTTCTTT
CASSQEGRRMNTEAFF
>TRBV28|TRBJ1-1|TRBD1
TGTGCCACCGACACCGGGACAGGGGGCCATAACACTGAAGCTTTCTTT
CATDTGTGGHNTEAFF
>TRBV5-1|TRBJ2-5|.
TGCGCCAGCAGCCGGATTAGCTACGAGACCCAGTACTTC
CASSRISYETQYF
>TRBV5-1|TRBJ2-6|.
TGCGCCAGCATGGCGAGTTCTGGGGCCAACGTCCTGACTTTC
CASMASSGANVLTF
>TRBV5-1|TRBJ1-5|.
TGCGCCAGCAGCTTGGAGGGCCCCCATCAGCCCCAGCATTTT
CASSLEGPHQPQHF
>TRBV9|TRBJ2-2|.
TGTGCCAGCAGCGTAGCGCTCAGGCTCCCGAACACCGGGGAGCTGTTTTTT
CASSVALRLPNTGELFF
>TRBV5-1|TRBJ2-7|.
TGCGCCAGCAGCGGAAAAGAACCACCATTCTACGAGCAGTACTTC
CASSGKEPPFYEQYF
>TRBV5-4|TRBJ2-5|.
TGTGCCAGCAGCTTATATAGCCGCGAGGAGACCCAGTACTTC
CASSLYSREETQYF
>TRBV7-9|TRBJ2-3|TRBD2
TGTGCCAGCAGAAAGAGCCGGACTAGCGGGAGTGTTACGCAGTATTTT
CASRKSRTSGSVTQYF
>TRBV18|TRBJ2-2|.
TGTGCCAGCTCACCAGTAGGGACCCCCGGGGAGCTGTTTTTT
CASSPVGTPGELFF
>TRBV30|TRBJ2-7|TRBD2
TGTGCCTGGAGTGATAGAAGGGGGCACCGAGCTAGCGGGAAGGCGTACGAGCAGTACTTC
CAWSDRRGHRASGKAYEQYF
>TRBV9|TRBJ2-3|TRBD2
TGTGCCAGCAGCGTTGATAGCGGGAGGGCCACAGATACGCAGTATTTT
CASSVDSGRATDTQYF
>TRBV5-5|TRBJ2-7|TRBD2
TGTGCCAGCAGCTCCCGCGTACTAGCGGGAGGGCCCCACGAGCAGTACTTC
CASSSRVLAGGPHEQYF
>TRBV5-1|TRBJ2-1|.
TGCGCCTGTAAAGCTATATCGGCCTACAATGAGCAGTTCTTC
CACKAISAYNEQFF
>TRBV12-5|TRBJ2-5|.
TGTGCTAGTGGGTCAGGGTCGCGGGAGACCCAGTACTTC
CASGSGSRETQYF
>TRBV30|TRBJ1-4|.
TGTGCCTGGAGTGTACGGGGTCGTAATGAAAAACTGTTTTTT
CAWSVRGRNEKLFF
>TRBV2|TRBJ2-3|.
TGTGCCAGCAGCCCCCAGGGAGGCACAGATACGCAGTATTTT
CASSPQGGTDTQYF
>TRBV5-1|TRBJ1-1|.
TGCGCCAGCAGGTTAGGACAGAGGAACACTGAAGCTTTCTTT
CASRLGQRNTEAFF
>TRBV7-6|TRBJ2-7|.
TGTGCCAGCAGCTTAAGCTCCGCCTATGGCACCTACGAGCAGTACTTC
CASSLSSAYGTYEQYF
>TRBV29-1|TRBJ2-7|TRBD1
TGCAGCGTTCGGGACAGCGATTACGAGCAGTACTTC
CSVRDSDYEQYF
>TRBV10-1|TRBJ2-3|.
TGCGCCAGCAGTGAAGGGACCACAGATACGCAGTATTTT
CASSEGTTDTQYF
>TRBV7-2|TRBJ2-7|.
TGTGCCAGCAGCTTAGACAACTACTCCTACGAGCAGTACTTC
CASSLDNYSYEQYF
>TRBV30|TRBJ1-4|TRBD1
TGTGCCTGGAGTGCGGGACAGCCTAATGAAAAACTGTTTTTT
CAWSAGQPNEKLFF